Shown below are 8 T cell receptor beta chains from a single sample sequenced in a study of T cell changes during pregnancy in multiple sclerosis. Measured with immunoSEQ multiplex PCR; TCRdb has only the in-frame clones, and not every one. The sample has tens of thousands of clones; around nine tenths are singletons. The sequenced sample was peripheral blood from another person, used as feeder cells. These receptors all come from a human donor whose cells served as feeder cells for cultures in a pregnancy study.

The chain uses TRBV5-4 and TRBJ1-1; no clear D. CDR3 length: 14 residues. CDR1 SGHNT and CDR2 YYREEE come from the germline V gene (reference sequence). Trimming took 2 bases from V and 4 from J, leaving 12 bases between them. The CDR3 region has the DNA TGTGCCAGCAGCTTACCTATGCGGGGCACTGAAGCTTTCTTT. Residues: CASSLPMRGTEAFF.

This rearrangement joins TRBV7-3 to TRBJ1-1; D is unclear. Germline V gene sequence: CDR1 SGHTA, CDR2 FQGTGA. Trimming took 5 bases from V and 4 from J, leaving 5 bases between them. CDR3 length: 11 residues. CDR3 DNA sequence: TGTGCCAGCAGCCTCGGCACTGAAGCTTTCTTT. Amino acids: CASSLGTEAFF.

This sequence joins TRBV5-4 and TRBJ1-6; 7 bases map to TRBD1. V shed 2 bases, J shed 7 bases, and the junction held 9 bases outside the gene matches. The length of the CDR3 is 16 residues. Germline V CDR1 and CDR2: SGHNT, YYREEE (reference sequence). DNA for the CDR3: TGTGCCAGCAGCTTAAACAGGGGTCTTGAAAATTCACCCCTCCACTTT. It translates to CASSLNRGLENSPLHF.

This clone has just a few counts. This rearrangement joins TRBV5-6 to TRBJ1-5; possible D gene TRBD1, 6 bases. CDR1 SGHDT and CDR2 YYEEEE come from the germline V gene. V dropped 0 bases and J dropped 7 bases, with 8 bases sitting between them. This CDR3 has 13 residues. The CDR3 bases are TGTGCCAGCAGCTTGGGGACAGACCAGCCCCAGCATTTT. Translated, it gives CASSLGTDQPQHF.

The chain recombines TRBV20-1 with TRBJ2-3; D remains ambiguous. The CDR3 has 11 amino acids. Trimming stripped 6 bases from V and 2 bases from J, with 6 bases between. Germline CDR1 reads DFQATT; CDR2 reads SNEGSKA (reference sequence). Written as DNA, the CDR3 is TGCAGTGCCCTGACCACAGATACGCAGTATTTT. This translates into CSALTTDTQYF.

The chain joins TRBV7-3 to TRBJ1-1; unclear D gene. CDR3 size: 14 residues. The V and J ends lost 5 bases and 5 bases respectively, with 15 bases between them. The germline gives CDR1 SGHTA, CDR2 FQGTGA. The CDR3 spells CASSEYPGYTEAFF. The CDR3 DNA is TGTGCCAGCAGCGAATACCCTGGTTATACTGAAGCTTTCTTT.

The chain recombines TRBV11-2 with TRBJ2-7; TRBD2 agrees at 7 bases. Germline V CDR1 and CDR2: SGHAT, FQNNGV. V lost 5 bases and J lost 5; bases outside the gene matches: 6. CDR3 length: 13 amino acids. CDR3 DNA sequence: TGTGCCAGCAGCCCCCCCGGGGGGAACGAGCAGTACTTC. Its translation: CASSPPGGNEQYF. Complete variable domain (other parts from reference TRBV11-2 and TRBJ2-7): EAGVAQSPRYKIIEKRQSVAFWCNPISGHATLYWYQQILGQGPKLLIQFQNNGVVDDSQLPKDRFSAERLKGVDSTLKIQPAKLEDSAVYLCASSPPGGNEQYFGPGTRLTVT.

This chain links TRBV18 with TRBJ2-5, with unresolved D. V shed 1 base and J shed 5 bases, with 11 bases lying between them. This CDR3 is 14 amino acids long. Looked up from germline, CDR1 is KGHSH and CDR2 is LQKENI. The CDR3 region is CASSPQGTRETQYF. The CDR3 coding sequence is TGTGCCAGCTCACCACAGGGTACTCGGGAGACCCAGTACTTC.